The clone carrying this TCR beta chain has just a few counts. Its antigen is still unknown. The data belong to a study of T cell repertoires in cytomegalovirus infection. At the level of the study: The public TCR beta signatures pointed to both CMV infection and matching HLA type.

Study-wide findings and caveats: Carriers of CMV and the relevant HLA type were discriminated by public TCR beta frequency.

Using its own MiXCR run on the reads, TCRdb lists one record per CDR3 protein. The sample comprises hundreds of thousands of distinct CDR3 sequences, 24% of which are singletons, and approximately 8% rests with the top ten. Per germline, CDR1 MNHEY and CDR2 SVGEGT. V lost 0 bases to trimming and J lost 2 bases, with 11 bases between them. The length of the CDR3 is 16 residues. This TCR was recovered from a human donor in good health (CMV status not recorded). Some clones in this sample may be carry-over from other donors' samples. The chain combines TRBV6-2 or TRBV6-3 with TRBJ2-1; tentative D call: TRBD2 (6 bases). Sequenced sample: CD8+ T cells from PBMCs. The CDR3 bases are TGTGCCAGCAGTTACTCGATTGGGGGGACCTACAATGAGCAGTTCTTC. This codes for CASSYSIGGTYNEQFF.